This T cell receptor beta chain was retrieved from a study of cytomegalovirus exposure and HLA in healthy donors. Overall study context: As an earlier analysis found, about 200 million T cells yielded some 120 million unique TCR beta sequences.

A note on this clone: Its antigen remains unidentified.

Nominal health characterized the donors when sampled, though unrecorded immune exposures were likely. Findings and limits, study-wide: There was a cluster of highly shared sequence variants that was likely a sequencing artifact.

The PCR used 60 Vbeta and 13 Jbeta primers. Under the authors' procedure: Roughly 11 million shared chains were among the about 80 million unique TCR beta chains that a later analysis counted. Assay used: immunoSEQ multiplex PCR; TCRdb lists only in-frame clones, some missing. V, J and clone size derive from that table, while D and trimming were established from the DNA sequence. Here the sample spans 150,000 to 200,000 clones, 78% being singletons. Germline lookup yields CDR1 SGHDT and CDR2 YYEEEE. This CDR3 is built from 16 residues. Germline trimming cut 4 bases from V and 1 base from J; bases unmatched to any gene: 10.

This clonotype was obtained from a woman aged 45-60 years in good health and CMV-seropositive. This chain uses TRBV5-6 with TRBJ1-2, with TRBD1 matching over 7 bases. The sequenced sample consisted of PBMCs. Written as DNA, the CDR3 is TGTGCCAGCAGCCTCGGGACAGCGGATATTAACTATGGCTACACCTTC. Residues: CASSLGTADINYGYTF.